This T cell receptor beta chain stems from a study of T cell changes during pregnancy in multiple sclerosis. Only in-frame clones appear in the TCRdb table, and some are missing; sequencing was by immunoSEQ multiplex PCR. This sample yields approximately 40,000 clones, of which 80% to 90% are seen a single time; 0.45% to 0.65% belongs to the top ten. The material was CD4+ T cells from peripheral blood mononuclear cells, obtained in the first trimester of pregnancy. The receptor was derived from a female donor with multiple sclerosis, enrolled in a pregnancy study.

The CDR3 region is CASSPDRGGNQPQHF. DNA of the CDR3: TGTGCCAGCAGTCCAGACAGGGGCGGCAATCAGCCCCAGCATTTT. The V call is TRBV6-5, the J call TRBJ1-5; 8 nucleotides align to TRBD1. V shed 5 bases and J 2 bases; nucleotides not matched to a gene: 5. Germline V gene sequence: CDR1 MNHEY, CDR2 SVGAGI. The CDR3 spans 15 residues.